Below are 17 T cell receptor beta chains sequenced from a single sample in a study of cytomegalovirus exposure and HLA in healthy donors. With 60 Vbeta and 13 Jbeta primers, the PCR was carried out. Here immunoSEQ multiplex PCR was the method, and the copy in TCRdb shows in-frame clones only, minus some. Of fewer than 200,000 clones in the sample, approximately 80% were seen once. The specimen sequenced was PBMCs. These receptors all come from a woman in her 30s in good health and CMV-seronegative.

The chain links TRBV28 to TRBJ1-2; possibly TRBD1 for D (5 bases). Germline V gene data show CDR1 as MDHEN and CDR2 as SYDVKM. With 5 bases removed from V and 4 bases from J, the gap between germline ends came to 17 bases. This CDR3 has 15 residues. CDR3 loop: CASSLTPAGGYGYTF. As DNA, the CDR3 is TGTGCCAGCAGTCTCACCCCCGCGGGGGGCTATGGCTACACCTTC.

The V call is TRBV27, the J call TRBJ1-5; D gene unclear. This CDR3 has 16 amino acids. The germline CDR1 and CDR2 sequences are MNHEY and SMNVEV (reference sequence). V lost 4 bases and J lost 4, with 17 bases in between. CDR3 bases: TGTGCCAGCAGTTCTTTCCCCCCGGGAGGGAATCAGCCCCAGCATTTT. The encoded protein is CASSSFPPGGNQPQHF.

This clone appeared a few times. This chain links TRBV28 with TRBJ2-3; the D gene is possibly TRBD2 (5 bases). This CDR3 comprises 16 residues. V lost 5 bases, J lost 2 bases, and 17 bases lay in between. CDR1 and CDR2 (germline): MDHEN, SYDVKM. The CDR3: CASSSGAYPITDTQYF. The CDR3 DNA reads as TGTGCCAGCAGTAGCGGTGCCTACCCTATCACAGATACGCAGTATTTT.

This chain's CDR3 is CASSVGGGSAYEQYF. CDR3 nucleotides: TGTGCCAGCAGCGTAGGGGGCGGGAGCGCCTACGAGCAGTACTTC. The gene calls are TRBV9 and TRBJ2-7, with TRBD2 matching over 7 bases. The V gene end was trimmed by 0 bases and the J gene end by 2 bases; junction bases not matched to a gene: 5. CDR1 is SGDLS and CDR2 is YYNGEE in the germline V gene. The CDR3 runs to 15 residues.

The rearrangement joins TRBV6-6 to TRBJ1-1; TRBD1 matches 7 bases. Germline loops: CDR1 MNHNY, CDR2 SVGAGI (reference sequence). The CDR3 consists of 15 residues. The V gene end was trimmed by 6 bases and the J gene end by 2 bases; junction bases not matched to a gene: 9. The CDR3 region is CASSPQGKLNTEAFF. In DNA form, the CDR3 reads TGTGCCAGCAGCCCACAGGGGAAACTTAACACTGAAGCTTTCTTT.

The chain combines TRBV11-2 with TRBJ2-2, with 11 bases identical to TRBD1. V was pared by 5 bases and J by 7 bases, with 6 bases of the junction left unmatched. CDR3 length: 15 residues. The germline V gene encodes CDR1 SGHAT and CDR2 FQNNGV. CDR3 in DNA: TGTGCCAGCAGCCCGAGGACAGGGGGCTACGGGGAGCTGTTTTTT. It translates to CASSPRTGGYGELFF.

J is TRBJ1-4 and V is TRBV7-2; D not resolved. Trimming removed 0 bases from V and 0 bases from J, with 5 bases in between. Germline V CDR1 and CDR2: SGHTA, FQGNSA. The CDR3 contains 15 residues. As DNA, the CDR3 is TGTGCCAGCAGCTTAGCCAGGACAACTAATGAAAAACTGTTTTTT. As protein: CASSLARTTNEKLFF.

This chain uses TRBV18 with TRBJ2-3, with D possibly matching TRBD1 (5 bases). The CDR3 runs 15 residues. Germline CDR1 is KGHSH and CDR2 is LQKENI. The V and J ends lost 4 bases and 0 bases respectively, with 11 bases between them. The CDR3 region is CASSLDSPSTDTQYF. For the CDR3, the DNA is TGTGCCAGCTCACTCGACAGCCCTAGCACAGATACGCAGTATTTT.

This clone was detected only once. This rearrangement joins TRBV27 to TRBJ1-6; D remains ambiguous. This CDR3 is built from 15 residues. V dropped 3 bases and J dropped 4 bases, with 10 bases sitting between them. Germline V gene lookup returns CDR1 MNHEY and CDR2 SMNVEV (reference sequence). DNA of the CDR3: TGTGCCAGCAGTTTTGAGGGCGGATATAATTCACCCCTCCACTTT. Amino acids: CASSFEGGYNSPLHF.

The CDR3 reads CASSRAGFYSNQPQHF. The DNA for the CDR3 is TGTGCCAGCAGTCGAGCGGGGTTTTATAGCAATCAGCCCCAGCATTTT. The chain combines TRBV7-2 with TRBJ1-5; D unclear. The V gene's germline CDR1 is SGHTA and CDR2 FQGNSA. This CDR3 is 16 amino acids long. V lost 6 bases and J lost 0, with 15 bases in between.

The V and J genes are TRBV5-1 and TRBJ1-1; 7 nucleotides line up with TRBD1. V trimming: 0 bases; J trimming: 1 base; junction bases outside the gene matches: 3. In germline, CDR1 is SGHRS, CDR2 YFSETQ. This CDR3 is built from 15 residues. The CDR3 coding sequence is TGCGCCAGCAGCTTGGTAGGGGACAGGAACACTGAAGCTTTCTTT. This translates into CASSLVGDRNTEAFF.

This clone was counted once. The V gene is TRBV27, the J gene TRBJ2-3; D is ambiguous. The CDR3 has 13 amino acids. Germline assignment: CDR1 MNHEY and CDR2 SMNVEV (reference sequence). V was trimmed by 0 bases and J by 4 bases, leaving 5 bases between them. The CDR3 is CASSLSSPDTQYF. The CDR3 region has the DNA TGTGCCAGCAGTTTATCGAGCCCAGATACGCAGTATTTT.

The V call is TRBV5-1, the J call TRBJ1-4; TRBD1 aligns across 7 bases. V lost 3 bases to trimming and J lost 8 bases; unmatched junction nucleotides: 7. The CDR3 has 14 residues. In germline, CDR1 is SGHRS, CDR2 YFSETQ. The CDR3 region is CASSWRDRGEKLFF. The DNA for the CDR3 is TGCGCCAGCAGCTGGAGGGACAGAGGGGAAAAACTGTTTTTT.

This clone was seen a single time. The CDR3 loop is CASSLGLDNEQFF. As DNA, the CDR3 is TGTGCCAGCAGTTTAGGGCTTGACAATGAGCAGTTCTTC. The chain combines TRBV28 with TRBJ2-1, with unresolved D. Trimming pared 2 bases from V and 5 bases from J, leaving 7 bases between. Germline assignment: CDR1 MDHEN and CDR2 SYDVKM. The CDR3 length is 13 residues. Drawing the rest from reference TRBV28 and TRBJ2-1, the complete variable domain is DVKVTQSSRYLVKRTGEKVFLECVQDMDHENMFWYRQDPGLGLRLIYFSYDVKMKEKGDIPEGYSVSREKKERFSLILESASTNQTSMYLCASSLGLDNEQFFGPGTRLTVL.

The chain joins TRBV5-6 to TRBJ2-3, with D hard to call. Trimming took off 0 bases at V and 11 bases at J, with 7 bases between the two ends. The CDR3 contains 11 residues. Germline V CDR1 and CDR2: SGHDT, YYEEEE. The CDR3 loop reads CASSLGAQQYF. CDR3 DNA: TGTGCCAGCAGCTTGGGGGCCCAGCAGTATTTT.

This clone was detected once. This chain uses TRBV20-1 with TRBJ2-7, with a possible D match to TRBD1 (6 bases). Trimming took off 4 bases at V and 6 bases at J, with 10 bases between the two ends. This CDR3 has 11 residues. Germline CDR1 DFQATT, CDR2 SNEGSKA (reference sequence). The CDR3 sequence: CSATRQVEQYF. The CDR3 DNA is TGCAGTGCTACAAGACAGGTCGAGCAGTACTTC.

This clone was picked up a small number of times. The V gene is TRBV7-9, the J gene TRBJ2-3; 7 positions match TRBD1. CDR3 length: 14 residues. V shed 3 bases, J shed 2 bases, and the junction held 2 bases outside the gene matches. Looked up from germline, CDR1 is SEHNR and CDR2 is FQNEAQ (reference sequence). This CDR3 reads CASSLGQNTDTQYF. The CDR3 DNA reads as TGTGCCAGCAGCTTGGGACAGAACACAGATACGCAGTATTTT.